This T cell receptor (beta chain) was sequenced in a study of spatial heterogeneity in lung cancer. This clonotype has a count of ten or more. Time point reported: sample taken at primary tumor resection. Sequencing was performed on whole RNA extracted from tumor and nontumor lung tissue, or from frozen PBMC, and the material was left unsorted. The CDR3 sequence is 17 residues long. Germline V gene lookup returns CDR1 MGHDK and CDR2 SYGVNS. The germline V and J ends were trimmed by 4 bases and 0 bases, with 13 bases remaining between them. TCRdb reprocessed the 5' RACE reads with MiXCR, giving one entry per CDR3 protein. Seen here are about 38,000 distinct CDR3 sequences, roughly 7.4% observed once, and the top ten hold 28%.

Sequences were derived from PBMCs, sampled at surgery. The chain combines TRBV25-1 with TRBJ2-6; D is uncertain. This sequence originates from a male donor with early-stage non-small cell lung cancer. The CDR3 sequence: CASSARAAHSGANVLTF. In nucleotides, the CDR3 is TGTGCCAGCAGTGCCCGGGCCGCACACTCTGGGGCCAACGTCCTGACTTTC.